This T cell receptor beta chain stems from a study of cytomegalovirus exposure and HLA in healthy donors. The PCR ran on 60 Vbeta and 13 Jbeta primers. The protocol was immunoSEQ multiplex PCR, while the TCRdb copy is restricted to in-frame clones and leaves out a portion. This listing includes about 34,000 clones. This TCR derives from a human donor in good health. The sequenced sample was PBMCs.

CDR3 protein: CASSFVGRGLNTEAFF. The CDR3, as DNA: TGTGCCAGCAGCTTCGTGGGCAGGGGGCTGAACACTGAAGCTTTCTTT. The gene calls are TRBV7-9 and TRBJ1-1; TRBD1 aligns across 8 bases. Germline assignment: CDR1 SEHNR and CDR2 FQNEAQ (reference sequence). Unmatched junction bases numbered 6, after V lost 3 bases and J lost 0 bases. The CDR3 runs to 16 residues.